This T cell receptor (beta chain) was captured in a study of blood T cell repertoires in COVID-19. Across the whole study: Some COVID-19 samples were acute and others convalescent; all came from the United States, Italy and Spain.

This table comes from immunoSEQ multiplex PCR, and its TCRdb copy is limited to in-frame clones, with some not included. The sample has 200,000 or so clones; approximately 80% are singletons. Trimming removed 4 bases at V and 2 bases at J, with 12 bases between. Germline loops: CDR1 MRHNA, CDR2 SNTAGT. The CDR3 loop spans 15 amino acids. The receptor was isolated from a man aged 60 to 69 with COVID-19, enrolled during active disease. The source material was peripheral blood. The chain uses TRBV6-4 and TRBJ2-1; D might be TRBD2 (5 bases). This chain's CDR3 is CASSAKTGAYNEQFF. CDR3 in DNA: TGTGCCAGCAGTGCAAAAACCGGGGCCTACAATGAGCAGTTCTTC.